The 20 T cell receptor beta chains below were found in one sample sequenced in a study of cytomegalovirus exposure and HLA in healthy donors. The study ran its PCR with 60 Vbeta and 13 Jbeta primers. The method was immunoSEQ multiplex PCR; TCRdb's version includes in-frame clones alone and lacks a portion of them. The sample holds 150,000 to 200,000 clones, more than 65% seen once. The sequenced sample consisted of PBMCs. The receptors originated from a woman between 35 and 50 years old in good health and CMV-seropositive.

V is TRBV5-4 and J is TRBJ2-7; 8 positions agree with TRBD1. Germline V lookup: CDR1 SGHNT, CDR2 YYREEE (reference sequence). This CDR3 is built from 16 residues. V gave up 0 bases and J gave up 1 base; unmatched junction bases: 6. The CDR3 spells CASSLGRTGSSYEQYF. The CDR3 DNA reads as TGTGCCAGCAGCTTGGGTCGGACAGGGTCTTCCTACGAGCAGTACTTC.

As for this clone: A junction end diverges from the germline sequence, so it may reflect a read error. V usage is TRBV29-1 and J usage is TRBJ1-2; TRBD1 aligns across 7 bases. CDR3 length equals 12 residues. Germline V gene lookup returns CDR1 SQVTM and CDR2 ANQGSEA. The CDR3 nucleotides read TGCAGCGTTGGGGGACAGAACTATGGCTACCCCTTC. It is translated as CSVGGQNYGYPF.

With regard to this clone: One junction end does not reproduce the germline sequence, and a read error may be involved. The chain is built from TRBV15 and TRBJ1-2, with TRBD1 as a possible D gene (5 bases). Germline CDR1 is LNHNV and CDR2 is YYDKDF (reference sequence). The CDR3 spans 13 residues. Here the CDR3 DNA reads TGTGCCACCGGCCAGTGGGGGGTTAATGGCTACCCCTTC. It codes for CATGQWGVNGYPF. Full variable domain (remainder filled in from reference TRBV15 and TRBJ1-2): DAMVIQNPRYQVTQFGKPVTLSCSQTLNHNVMYWYQQKSSQAPKLLFHYYDKDFNNEADTPDNFQSRRPNTSFCFLDIRSPGLGDTAMYLCATGQWGVNGYPFGSGTRLTVV.

This clone has just one count. This sequence joins TRBV28 and TRBJ2-7; a weak D match, TRBD2 (5 bases). This CDR3 has 15 amino acids. Germline V gives CDR1 MDHEN, CDR2 SYDVKM. V was clipped by 5 bases and J by 5 bases, with 19 bases between them. CDR3 DNA sequence: TGTGCCAGCAGTCCAACCGCCTCCCCGGGGAACGAGCAGTACTTC. It specifies CASSPTASPGNEQYF.

The rearrangement links TRBV7-2 to TRBJ1-3; D gene uncertain. This CDR3 comprises 17 residues. V dropped 1 base and J dropped 4 bases, with 17 bases sitting between them. CDR1 is SGHTA and CDR2 is FQGNSA in the germline V gene. The DNA of the CDR3 is TGTGCCAGCAGCTTAGTGTACAGCTCCTCGGGGGGAAACACCATATATTTT. Translation: CASSLVYSSSGGNTIYF. Filled out from reference TRBV7-2 and TRBJ1-3, the complete variable domain reads GAGVSQSPSNKVTEKGKDVELRCDPISGHTALYWYRQSLGQGLEFLIYFQGNSAPDKSGLPSDRFSAERTGGSVSTLTIQRTQQEDSAVYLCASSLVYSSSGGNTIYFGEGSWLTVV.

The rearrangement links TRBV6-5 to TRBJ2-5; 7 nucleotides agree with TRBD1. The J call could be wrong; TRBJ2-7 is a better fit for the DNA end. Germline V gives CDR1 MNHEY, CDR2 SVGAGI. The CDR3 is 15 amino acids. The CDR3 DNA reads as TGTGCCAGCAGTCGACAGGGAGCCCACTCCTACGAGCAGTACTTC. This codes for CASSRQGAHSYEQYF.

The chain has TRBV19 and TRBJ1-1; possibly TRBD1 for D (6 bases). The CDR3 runs to 13 residues. Germline loops: CDR1 LNHDA, CDR2 SQIVND (reference sequence). The V gene lost 5 bases and the J gene lost 1 base, with 8 bases spanning the gap. CDR3 in amino acids: CASSRQANTEAFF. For the CDR3, the DNA is TGTGCCAGTAGTCGACAGGCGAACACTGAAGCTTTCTTT.

This clone was observed a few times. The V call is TRBV2, the J call TRBJ1-1; 8 bases align to TRBD1. The CDR3 is 13 amino acids. V was clipped by 10 bases and J by 5 bases; unmatched bases: 9. The germline V gene has CDR1 SNHLY and CDR2 FYNNEI. For the CDR3, the DNA is TGTGCCACCGAGGACAGGGTGGGGACTGAAGCTTTCTTT. Residues: CATEDRVGTEAFF.

V is TRBV7-9 and J is TRBJ1-2; 9 bases map to TRBD1. V trimming: 5 bases; J trimming: 4 bases; junction bases outside the gene matches: 8. Germline lookup yields CDR1 SEHNR and CDR2 FQNEAQ (reference sequence). This CDR3 is built from 15 residues. The CDR3 loop is CASSARQGGGYGYTF. The CDR3 DNA sequence: TGTGCCAGCAGCGCCCGACAGGGGGGCGGCTATGGCTACACCTTC.

There are a few counts of this clone. The chain has TRBV5-6 and TRBJ1-4, with 11 bases aligning to TRBD1. The CDR3 consists of 15 residues. CDR1 is SGHDT, CDR2 YYEEEE, per germline. V shed 1 base and J 7 bases; nucleotides not matched to a gene: 3. The CDR3 sequence is CASSLWGQGGEKLFF. In nucleotides, the CDR3 is TGTGCCAGCAGCTTGTGGGGACAGGGGGGTGAAAAACTGTTTTTT.

The chain links TRBV4-3 to TRBJ2-3; 10 bases are shared with TRBD1. Looked up from germline, CDR1 is LGHNA and CDR2 is YSLEER. The CDR3 consists of 21 residues. The V gene end was trimmed by 1 base and the J gene end by 6 bases; junction bases not matched to a gene: 22. CDR3 coding DNA: TGCGCCAGCAGCCAAGGGAGACAGGGGGCTCTTGGAATAGCGGAGATTGATACGCAGTATTTT. It is translated as CASSQGRQGALGIAEIDTQYF.

This clone was seen a handful of times. As DNA, the CDR3 is TGTGCCAGCAGCTTAACCGGACTAGCGGGGGGTCAAGAGACCCAGTACTTC. Translating it yields CASSLTGLAGGQETQYF. The chain carries TRBV7-9 and TRBJ2-5; 14 nucleotides align to TRBD2. This CDR3 is built from 17 residues. Germline lookup yields CDR1 SEHNR and CDR2 FQNEAQ (reference sequence). J lost 2 bases, V lost 2 bases, and 4 bases had no gene match.

V gene TRBV7-2 combines with J gene TRBJ2-3; 8 nucleotides match TRBD2. J was trimmed by 8 bases and V by 1 base; bases with no gene match: 5. The CDR3 runs 14 residues. Germline loops: CDR1 SGHTA, CDR2 FQGNSA. The CDR3 DNA is TGTGCCAGCAGCTTAGATGGTAGCGGGGTTACGCAGTATTTT. Amino acids: CASSLDGSGVTQYF.

A single count supports this clone. This chain connects TRBV7-8 to TRBJ2-1, with 14 bases identical to TRBD2. Germline V lookup: CDR1 SGHVS, CDR2 FQNEAQ. The CDR3 totals 17 residues. V lost 3 bases and J lost 4; bases outside the gene matches: 5. The CDR3 bases are TGTGCCAGCAGCTTTAGACTAGCGGGGGGGCAATACAATGAGCAGTTCTTC. It codes for CASSFRLAGGQYNEQFF.

This chain connects TRBV7-3 to TRBJ2-5, with D tentatively TRBD2 (6 bases). V lost 5 bases and J lost 2, with 15 bases in between. Per the germline V gene, CDR1 is SGHTA and CDR2 is FQGTGA. The CDR3 contains 15 residues. Written as DNA, the CDR3 is TGTGCCAGCAGCGGGGTCGGGGGTTCACAAGAGACCCAGTACTTC. It specifies CASSGVGGSQETQYF.

The chain links TRBV7-2 to TRBJ2-3; possibly TRBD1 for D (6 bases). This CDR3 is built from 15 residues. Between the trimmed V and J ends, which lost 4 bases and 2 bases, there was a span of 13 bases. Germline loops: CDR1 SGHTA, CDR2 FQGNSA. CDR3 nucleotides: TGTGCCAGCAGCTACCCGACAGGAGCCACAGATACGCAGTATTTT. Translating it yields CASSYPTGATDTQYF.

The V and J genes are TRBV29-1 and TRBJ2-1; D is possibly TRBD1 (5 bases). The germline CDR1 and CDR2 sequences are SQVTM and ANQGSEA. Deletions cut 0 bases from V and 0 bases from J, with 15 bases between. The CDR3 loop spans 17 amino acids. In nucleotides, the CDR3 is TGCAGCGTTGAAGATTTTGAAGGGGCACACTCCTACAATGAGCAGTTCTTC. Amino acid sequence: CSVEDFEGAHSYNEQFF.

V gene TRBV19 combines with J gene TRBJ2-1, with D perhaps TRBD2 (6 bases). CDR3 size: 15 residues. The V gene's germline CDR1 is LNHDA and CDR2 SQIVND (reference sequence). The V end was cut by 3 bases, the J end by 5 bases, with 14 bases between. CDR3 loop: CASSIYSGEDNEQFF. The CDR3 region has the DNA TGTGCCAGTAGTATTTACTCGGGGGAGGACAATGAGCAGTTCTTC.

Concerning this clone itself: The identical CDR3 is also encoded by other nucleotide sequences in the sample. This sequence joins TRBV5-4 and TRBJ2-7; possible D gene TRBD1, 6 bases. The length of the CDR3 is 13 residues. Germline V gene lookup returns CDR1 SGHNT and CDR2 YYREEE (reference sequence). V lost 2 bases to trimming and J lost 2 bases, with 8 bases between them. The CDR3 bases are TGTGCCAGCAGCTTATGGACAGCCTACGAGCAGTACTTC. Protein: CASSLWTAYEQYF.

There are a few counts of this clone. The rearrangement uses TRBV4-3 and TRBJ2-3; 12 bases are a match to TRBD2. The CDR3 is 17 residues long. The trim removed 4 bases at V and 3 bases at J, leaving 8 bases unmatched. Germline loops: CDR1 LGHNA, CDR2 YSLEER. CDR3 protein: CASSPKRTSGITDTQYF. In DNA, the CDR3 is TGCGCCAGCAGCCCGAAGCGGACTAGCGGGATAACAGATACGCAGTATTTT.